This T cell receptor beta chain comes out of a study of cytomegalovirus exposure and HLA in healthy donors (dated by TCRdb to 2016 to 2017). Turning to the overall study: According to an earlier analysis of several hundred of the donors, roughly 180 million T cells yielded 100 million or so unique TCR beta sequences and roughly 280 Gb of sequence data. An early release that covered about 640 HLA-typed donors contained approximately 300 gigabases of sequencing data and 75 million to 100 million unique TCR sequences. Among the approximately 400 genotyped donors, approximately 81% belonged to the genetic ancestry cluster associated with self-reported Caucasian donors. The study aimed to test whether signatures of past pathogen exposure could be identified by cataloging public T cell receptors. The T cell repertoires of 550 to 850 subjects were profiled by immunosequencing and related to cytomegalovirus serostatus. In addition to the first cohort of 650 to 800 subjects, a separate validation cohort of around 110 different subjects was used. The study combined high-throughput TCR immunosequencing, statistical association of individual TCRs with disease status, and machine learning to predict cytomegalovirus infection status. To study patterns of TCR occurrence, a later analysis re-analyzed previously published TCR beta repertoires from 666 donors and added high-resolution HLA genotyping. The later analysis used no new phenotypic data to find candidate immune exposures, relying instead on TCR beta sequences and their occurrence across donors. An earlier analysis of around 580 of the donors used high-throughput TCR beta sequencing to judge whether each TCR beta V gene segment behaved as functional or pseudogenic. Donor age, sex, ethnicity and CMV serostatus were compiled together with the repertoire data. Genome-wide SNP genotypes for about 65% of the roughly 670 donors were used in a later genetic analysis, which treated that subset as a discovery cohort. All discovery cohort repertoires had been generated using a single sequencing platform. HLA typing included class I and class II loci at four-digit resolution. The number of donors typed differed by locus, with roughly 629-640 for A, B, C, DRB1 and DQB1, about 500 for DQA1, about 610 for DPA1, and some 450 for DPB1. Roughly five DR-DQ haplotypes were handled as single units for association and clustering, since linkage in the cohort was strong. Among 398 genotyped donors of the cohort, an average of about 240,000 unique TCR beta nucleotide sequences were sequenced per donor, roughly a sixth of them non-productive.

About this clone itself: Its specific antigen is unknown.

The germline V gene sets CDR1 to SGHAT and CDR2 to FQNNGV. V and J are trimmed by 5 bases and 5 bases, and the gene matches miss 11 bases of the junction. The CDR3 contains 16 residues, cysteine and phenylalanine counted. The DNA shown is the 48-base CDR3, in frame from base 1. The receptor library was made with the immunoSEQ multiplex PCR assay. For the multiplex PCR, a mixture combining 60 forward primers for TCR Vbeta segments and 13 reverse primers for TCR Jbeta segments was used. The CDR3 region of rearranged TCR beta genes was amplified from genomic DNA by a multiplex PCR assay. The Illumina HiSeq System was used to sequence the amplified TCR beta libraries as 87-base-pair reads. The study's own analysis went as follows. Across the 700 or so repertoires, a later analysis counted approximately 83 million unique TCR beta chains, 9 million to 14 million of which were shared by at least two donors. A nearest-neighbor algorithm error-corrected the raw reads and collapsed the reads into unique sequences, merging closely related sequences to remove PCR and sequencing errors. To assign V, D and J gene segments, CDR3 sequences were aligned to IMGT reference sequences. For a sequence to be retained, a match of at least six nucleotides to both a V gene segment and a J gene segment was required. Rearrangements were classified as productive when the CDR3 lacked stop codons and remained in frame with V and J, and all other rearrangements were classified as non-productive. CDR3 was defined by IMGT convention, running from the second conserved V-encoded cysteine to the conserved J-encoded phenylalanine. The earlier analysis of 500 to 600 of the donors excluded sequences that lacked an unambiguous match to a single V gene segment. An earlier analysis of just under 600 of the donors called V segments functional above 56.7% productive rearrangements and segregating when the between-donor standard deviation exceeded 5%. A statistical classification framework was built to diagnose cytomegalovirus status from the catalog of TCR beta chain sequences. In a later analysis, TCR nucleotide sequences were compared against IMGT/GENE-DB human TR gene sequences so that V and J genes could be assigned. In a later analysis, CDR3 sequences and most-parsimonious VDJ recombination scenarios were assigned using the TCRdist pipeline. In a later analysis, every TCR beta chain was defined by the combination of its CDR3 amino acid sequence and its V-gene family, and reads without a unique V-gene family were dropped. In a later analysis, fewer than 600 highly shared, low-generation-probability nucleotide sequences were removed to address suspected cross-contamination and a sequencing artifact. In a later analysis, a clonal expansion index was calculated for each public chain from normalized within-repertoire ranks of inferred template counts. Generation probabilities in a later analysis came from a VDJ recombination model fitted to out-of-frame rearrangements, and those results were checked against IGoR. Hypergeometric tests were used in a later analysis to score TCR-TCR, TCR-HLA and TCR-CMV co-occurrence, with a repertoire-size bias correction applied to the TCR pairs. A later analysis estimated false discovery rates by permuting HLA or CMV assignments 20 times. In a later analysis, co-occurring TCRs were grouped using DBSCAN, with TCRdist sequence similarity added in when clustering inside HLA-allele-positive subsets. For co-occurrence clustering, repertoires with fewer than 30,000 or more than 120,000 public chains were excluded, along with four or five repertoires with anomalous nucleotide sharing. TCRdb stores this immuneACCESS table with in-frame sequences only. Part of the clones is absent; in the studies checked, under half of the shortfall reflects unresolved V genes, and no reason is known for the rest. The V and J calls and the clone size are those of that table, but D and trimming were determined from the DNA. The table held for this sample gives over 100,000 clones. Together, the top ten hold under 2% of the sample.

The cohort was made up of roughly 670 healthy bone marrow donors. At the time of sampling, all cohort members were nominally healthy, though unrecorded immune exposures were likely present. The donor was CMV seropositive and was included in the group of almost 300 seropositive cohort members. Each donor provided a peripheral blood sample, and peripheral blood mononuclear cells were used for TCR beta sequencing. The Qiagen DNeasy Blood Extraction Kit was used to extract genomic DNA from the blood cell samples. The investigation overall reported the following: A later analysis found that HLA-associated TCR beta chains were more clonally expanded and had lower generation probabilities than equally common non-associated chains. Sequencing depth was assumed to be roughly uniform across donors in the presence/absence analyses, though that assumption may not hold. Only TCR beta chains were sequenced in this cohort, and the absence of alpha or paired-chain data limited detectable features. According to the authors, the approach could potentially be generalized to other disease states and immunological phenotypes. Most TCR sequences were observed very rarely across donors, whereas some public TCRs were present in many individuals. A further reported finding was that TCR beta sequences accurately predicted the HLA-A and HLA-B alleles for most subjects in the first cohort. HLA typing was unavailable for some donors at each locus, so association tests used only the typed subset. A cluster of highly shared sequence variants was judged likely to be a technical artifact of the sequencing pipeline. Some IMGT-functional V segments, including TRBV6-2 and TRBV6-3, could not be distinguished by the 87-base-pair reads and were therefore excluded. In a later genetic analysis, a missense DCLRE1C variant was associated with V-gene and J-gene trimming of TCR beta chains, and the association was replicated in an independent cohort. The earlier analysis of 450 to 700 of the donors excluded some 15 rarely observed V segments, including chromosome 9 orphons, because counts were too low. In vitro tests confirmed that three of the cytomegalovirus-associated TCR beta chains recognize cytomegalovirus antigens. A later analysis found that TCR association rates varied across HLA loci, with DRB1 alleles showing the most associated TCRs and HLA-C alleles the fewest. The only immune exposure information available for the cohort was CMV serostatus. In an earlier analysis of more than 450 of the donors, most TCR beta V segments were observed in productive rearrangements about 87% or about 30% of the time, broadly matching IMGT annotations. In a later genetic analysis, fewer N-insertions in productive TCRs were reported among donors in an Asian-associated ancestry cluster than the roughly 700-donor mean. A later analysis found that most CMV-associated TCR beta chains appeared HLA-restricted, with HLA associations seemingly driven largely by CMV exposure. Assigning TCR associations to individual alleles was difficult when HLA alleles, especially DR and DQ, strongly co-occurred. Cytomegalovirus status was reported to be diagnosed by the classifier with high specificity and sensitivity in both the original and validation cohorts. In a later analysis, several top co-occurrence clusters were reported to appear linked to parvovirus B19, influenza, CMV and Epstein-Barr virus. Specific HLA alleles were associated with 16,951 TCR beta sequences at a false discovery rate of 0.05 in a later analysis. Linkage disequilibrium might explain the correlated functional status among segregating V segments, but an unknown experimental factor could not be excluded. In the study, 164 TCR beta chains were listed as associated with cytomegalovirus.

The clonotype originates from a woman aged 40 to 55 in good health and CMV-seropositive. The chain joins TRBV11-2 to TRBJ2-5; the central 10 bases match TRBD2. Sequenced: PBMCs. The CDR3 has the sequence CASSMLAGGIGETQYF. The sequenced DNA is TGTGCCAGCAGCATGTTAGCGGGAGGTATCGGGGAGACCCAGTACTTC.